The TCR beta chain described here comes from a study of T cell repertoires in cytomegalovirus infection. TCRdb fed the reads into MiXCR, producing one record per CDR3 protein. The sample lists about 260,000 distinct CDR3 sequences, over 8% occurring once. Study-wide results and limits: HLA-C-restricted CMV clonotypes gave the most frequent clonotype in two of eight donors.

This clonotype appeared many times. Its matching antigen is unknown. Trimming shortened V by 5 bases and J by 8 bases, and 18 bases separated the two germline ends. CDR3 length: 14 amino acids. CDR1 SGHTA and CDR2 FQGNSA come from the germline V gene. The material sequenced was PBMCs. The J gene is TRBJ1-2, the V gene TRBV7-2; weak D call: TRBD1 (5 bases). The receptor comes from a human donor in good health (CMV status not recorded). Some clones in this sample may be carry-over from other donors' samples. CDR3 DNA: TGTGCCAGCAGCCCGCGGGGACTTCACAGGGGCTACACCTTC. Its translation: CASSPRGLHRGYTF. Supplemented by reference TRBV7-2 and TRBJ1-2, the full variable domain reads GAGVSQSPSNKVTEKGKDVELRCDPISGHTALYWYRQSLGQGLEFLIYFQGNSAPDKSGLPSDRFSAERTGGSVSTLTIQRTQQEDSAVYLCASSPRGLHRGYTFGSGTRLTVV.